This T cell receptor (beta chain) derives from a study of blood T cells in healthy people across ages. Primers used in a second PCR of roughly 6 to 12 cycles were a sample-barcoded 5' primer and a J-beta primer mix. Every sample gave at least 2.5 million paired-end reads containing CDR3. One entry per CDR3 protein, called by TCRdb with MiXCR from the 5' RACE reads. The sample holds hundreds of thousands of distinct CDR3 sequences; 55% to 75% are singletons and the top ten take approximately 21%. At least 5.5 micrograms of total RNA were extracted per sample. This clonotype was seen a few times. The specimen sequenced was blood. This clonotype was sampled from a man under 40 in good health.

CDR3 amino acids: CASSLVSTGGETQYF. The CDR3 nucleotides are TGTGCCAGCAGCTTAGTTTCCACCGGTGGGGAGACCCAGTACTTC. The chain carries TRBV7-2 and TRBJ2-5, with D unresolved. Looked up from germline, CDR1 is SGHTA and CDR2 is FQGNSA. The CDR3 covers 15 residues. V was shortened by 1 base and J by 5 bases, with 14 bases between the two germline ends.